This T cell receptor beta chain is from a study of OX40 agonist ivuxolimab in advanced cancers. Study background: An anti-OX40 (CD134) antibody with agonistic activity, ivuxolimab, was administered to patients.

At baseline, cycle 4 day 1, and cycle 7 day 1, blood was sampled. Clones were sequenced by immunoSEQ multiplex PCR, and TCRdb holds only the in-frame ones, with some missing. Among roughly 70,000 clones, approximately 86% were seen once, and the ten largest hold 0.65% to 0.9%. The CDR3 has 13 amino acids. Germline-derived CDR1 and CDR2 are MNHEY and SVGAGI. V lost 4 bases and J lost 5, with 12 bases in between. The sample here was CD4+ or CD8+ T cells sorted from blood, taken in a trial of the OX40 agonist ivuxolimab. The chain combines TRBV6-5 with TRBJ2-7; a weak D match, TRBD2 (5 bases). The receptor was isolated from an adult with an advanced solid tumor such as melanoma, head and neck, liver or kidney cancer. CDR3 DNA sequence: TGTGCCAGCAGTTGGCGGAGGAGAAACGAGCAGTACTTC. It is translated as CASSWRRRNEQYF.